This entry concerns a single T cell receptor beta chain. The germline V gene encodes CDR1 ENHRY and CDR2 SYGVKD. With V trimmed by 6 bases and J by 6 bases, 6 bases remained unmatched. This CDR3 has 14 amino acids. The sample originates from a study of cytomegalovirus exposure and HLA in healthy donors. Study context: A subsequent analysis reported that the 110 or so validation repertoires were produced on the same platform that had also been used for the approximately 710 first-cohort repertoires.

The donors were part of the validation cohort, which consisted of more than 90 subjects and was separate from the first cohort of under 750 subjects. TCRdb keeps only in-frame clones here, not all; method: immunoSEQ multiplex PCR. The table has fewer than 200,000 clones, about 90% seen once; the top ten hold about 2.9%. The sample comprised PBMCs. V usage is TRBV10-3 and J usage is TRBJ2-2; 8 positions agree with TRBD1. The source of this sequence is a woman aged 18-29 years in good health and CMV-seropositive. CDR3 sequence (DNA): TGTGCCATCAGGGGGACAGGCATATCCGGGGAGCTGTTTTTT. Protein product: CAIRGTGISGELFF.